This entry features one T cell receptor (beta chain) sequence. How the authors handled the data: Cell counts per sample came from amplifying reference gene primers. Libraries were prepared by immunoSEQ multiplex PCR; TCRdb keeps only in-frame clonotypes and omits some of them. V, J and clone size were drawn from that table, and D and trimming were deduced from the DNA. The sample shows some 57,000 clones, 80% to 95% of them seen only once. The data were obtained in a study of blood T cell repertoires in COVID-19. Study in general: Samples came from the United States, Italy and Spain, spanning acute and convalescent COVID-19. In each case, the material was cDNA or gDNA derived from T cells, B-cell-depleted T cells, or PBMCs.

The specimen sequenced was peripheral blood. The receptor was derived from a human donor in a cohort sampled during active COVID-19.

Here the CDR3 DNA reads TGTGCCAGCAGCTTAGTTGGACTAGCGGTCACCGGGGAGCTGTTTTTT. Encoded protein: CASSLVGLAVTGELFF. The chain uses TRBV7-2 and TRBJ2-2; TRBD2 matches 10 bases. From germline, CDR1 is SGHTA and CDR2 FQGNSA. CDR3 size: 16 residues. After removal of 1 base from V and 4 bases from J, the junction contained 3 bases not matched to a gene. The variable domain in full, completed from reference TRBV7-2 and TRBJ2-2, reads GAGVSQSPSNKVTEKGKDVELRCDPISGHTALYWYRQSLGQGLEFLIYFQGNSAPDKSGLPSDRFSAERTGGSVSTLTIQRTQQEDSAVYLCASSLVGLAVTGELFFGEGSRLTVL.